A selection of T cell receptor beta chains follows, all from one sample in a study of cytomegalovirus exposure and HLA in healthy donors. Method: immunoSEQ multiplex PCR; TCRdb's copy keeps in-frame clones and lacks some. Of 60,000 or so clones in the sample, 90% to 95% were seen once. Sequencing used PBMCs. The receptors shown here come from a woman younger than 30 in good health and CMV-seronegative. The CDR3 runs from the conserved cysteine through the conserved F or W. Each record gives: J gene, V gene, clone size, D gene, CDR3 length, CDR3 DNA, CDR3 protein. D genes are given only for firm matches. Clone size is stated in some rows and not others, as once, few, many or a class when expanded.

>TRBJ2-3|TRBV4-2|once|.|16
TGTGCCAGCAGCCAAGATGTGGTGGGGGCGACAGATACGCAGTATTTT
CASSQDVVGATDTQYF
>TRBJ1-2|TRBV10-3|.|.|15
TGTGCCATCAGTGAGTCCTCGGGGGCTAACTATGGCTACACCTTC
CAISESSGANYGYTF
>TRBJ2-1|TRBV18|.|TRBD2|14
TGTGCCAGCTCCGATGGACTAGCGGGTGATGAGCAGTTCTTC
CASSDGLAGDEQFF
>TRBJ2-7|TRBV10-3|.|.|14
TGTGCCACCCGCTCGGCAGGTTGGGTGGGCGAGCAGTACTTC
CATRSAGWVGEQYF
>TRBJ2-1|TRBV7-3|.|.|13
TGTGCCAGCAGCCCCACATACAGCAATGAGCAGTTCTTC
CASSPTYSNEQFF
>TRBJ2-7|TRBV18|.|.|13
TGTGCCAGCTCACCAGGCCTAGCCGACGAGCAGTACTTC
CASSPGLADEQYF
>TRBJ2-7|TRBV28|.|TRBD2|14
TGTGCCAGCAGGTCTAGCGGGGAGGGTTACGAGCAGTACTTC
CASRSSGEGYEQYF
>TRBJ1-1|TRBV5-6|.|.|13
TGTGCCAGCAGGTGGGGGAGGGACACTGAAGCTTTCTTT
CASRWGRDTEAFF
>TRBJ1-4|TRBV6-1|few|TRBD1|14
TGTGCCAGCAGTTCCGGGACAGGGGTCGAAAAACTGTTTTTT
CASSSGTGVEKLFF
>TRBJ1-1|TRBV19|.|TRBD1|15
TGTGCCAGTATCGGCAGGGGGCGAAGGGGCACTGAAGCTTTCTTT
CASIGRGRRGTEAFF
>TRBJ2-5|TRBV28|.|.|14
TGTGCCAGCAGTCAGATCGGACAGAAAGAGACCCAGTACTTC
CASSQIGQKETQYF
>TRBJ2-7|TRBV7-9|.|.|13
TGTGCCAGCAGCCATTTTAGCTCCTACGAGCAGTACTTC
CASSHFSSYEQYF
>TRBJ1-4|TRBV29-1|.|.|13
TGCAGCGTTGTTGTGGCTCTTGGTGAAAAACTGTTTTTT
CSVVVALGEKLFF
>TRBJ2-5|TRBV7-2|.|TRBD1|14
TGTGCCAGCAGCTGGGACAGGGGGAGGGAGACCCAGTACTTC
CASSWDRGRETQYF
>TRBJ1-5|TRBV28|.|.|13
TGTGCCAGCAGTTCGGCGGGGAATCAGCCCCAGCATTTT
CASSSAGNQPQHF
>TRBJ2-1|TRBV28|.|TRBD2|16
TGTGCCAGCAGTCCATCTCGACTAGCGGGCTACAATGAGCAGTTCTTC
CASSPSRLAGYNEQFF
>TRBJ2-3|TRBV7-9|.|.|14
TGTGCCAGCAGCTTACAATGGGGGGCAGATACGCAGTATTTT
CASSLQWGADTQYF
>TRBJ1-1|TRBV11-3|.|TRBD1|15
TGTGCCAGCAGCTGGAATGACAGGGGTTCAACTGAAGCTTTCTTT
CASSWNDRGSTEAFF
>TRBJ2-1|TRBV11-3|.|.|15
TGTGCCAGCAGCTTATACGCGGGTACCTACAATGAGCAGTTCTTC
CASSLYAGTYNEQFF
>TRBJ2-1|TRBV2|.|.|15
TGTGCCAGCAGACGGGGGGCCGGCTCCTACAATGAGCAGTTCTTC
CASRRGAGSYNEQFF
>TRBJ1-4|TRBV7-9|.|TRBD1|12
TGTGCCAGCAGCGCGACAGGGGAAAAACTGTTTTTT
CASSATGEKLFF
>TRBJ2-3|TRBV7-6|.|.|13
TGTGCCAGCAGCGAAGGGGTCACAGATACGCAGTATTTT
CASSEGVTDTQYF
>TRBJ2-2|TRBV12-5|.|.|14
TGTGCTAGTGCTCTGGGAGTCGGAGGGGGGGAGCTGTTTTTT
CASALGVGGGELFF
>TRBJ2-1|TRBV2|.|TRBD1|15
TGTGCCAGCAGGGCACAGGGGGGCCTCGACAATGAGCAGTTCTTC
CASRAQGGLDNEQFF
>TRBJ2-3|TRBV4-1|.|.|15
TGCGCCAGCAGCCAACGATTCCGAGGCGCAGATACGCAGTATTTT
CASSQRFRGADTQYF
>TRBJ2-2|TRBV5-6|.|.|17
TGTGCCAGCAGCTTGGATCAGGGTTCAGCGAACACCGGGGAGCTGTTTTTT
CASSLDQGSANTGELFF
>TRBJ1-2|TRBV27|.|.|13
TGTGCCAGCAGTATCACGGCGGCCTATGGCTACACCTTC
CASSITAAYGYTF
>TRBJ1-1|TRBV29-1|.|TRBD1|15
TGCAGCGTAACGGAAACCGGGACAGGGGTGACTGAAGCTTTCTTT
CSVTETGTGVTEAFF
>TRBJ2-7|TRBV4-2|.|.|16
TGTGCCAGCAGCCAAGCTCTTAGCGAAAGCTCCTACGAGCAGTACTTC
CASSQALSESSYEQYF
>TRBJ2-1|TRBV13|once|.|15
TGTGCCAGCAGCTTAAGCTCGGGCTCGGGGAATGAGCAGTTCTTC
CASSLSSGSGNEQFF
>TRBJ2-7|TRBV15|.|TRBD2|17
TGTGCCACCAGCGACGGGACTAGCGGGGTTTCCCCCTACGAGCAGTACTTC
CATSDGTSGVSPYEQYF
>TRBJ2-5|TRBV7-8|.|.|14
TGTGCCAGCAGCTTAGTTCGGGGGACCGGGGCCCAGTACTTC
CASSLVRGTGAQYF
>TRBJ2-7|TRBV5-1|.|TRBD1|12
TGCGCCAGCAGCCTGACAGGGGACGAGCAGTACTTC
CASSLTGDEQYF
>TRBJ2-1|TRBV5-1|once|TRBD2|16
TGCGCCAGCAGCCGGGAGACTAGCGGGAGGGCCATTGAGCAGTTCTTC
CASSRETSGRAIEQFF
>TRBJ2-1|TRBV15|.|.|15
TGTGCCACCAGCAGAGTGGTAGAGGGCTTGGGTGAGCAGTTCTTC
CATSRVVEGLGEQFF
>TRBJ2-3|TRBV19|once|TRBD2|16
TGTGCCAGTAGTATAGTCACGGGAGGGCCAGGAGATACGCAGTATTTT
CASSIVTGGPGDTQYF
>TRBJ2-1|TRBV27|.|.|15
TGTGCCAGCAGGGGGGCCGAGGCCGGCTACAATGAGCAGTTCTTC
CASRGAEAGYNEQFF